These T cell receptor beta chains were read from a single sample in a study of response to subunit inactivated influenza vaccine. In TCRdb, the RT-PCR reads were re-called with MiXCR into one record per CDR3 protein. The repertoire holds about 700,000 distinct CDR3 sequences, with about 15% as singletons. The sequencing used PBMCs from blood, collected roughly 15 days before vaccination. These receptors were obtained from a man between 50 and 59 years old who received an inactivated influenza vaccine. Both conserved end residues are part of each CDR3. Each record gives: J gene, clone size, D gene, V gene, CDR3 DNA, CDR3 protein. A D gene is named only where the DNA matches it firmly. Clone size is not always given. Where it is, it says once, few, many or a class for expanded clones.

J: TRBJ1-1; size: NA; D: NA; V: TRBV14; DNA: TGTGCCAGCAGCCCGATAGGTAGGGGGGACACTGAAGCTTTCTTT; CDR3: CASSPIGRGDTEAFF
J: TRBJ2-1; size: many; D: NA; V: TRBV3-1; DNA: TGTGCCAGCAGTCACGACTATCCCCCCTACAATGAGCAGTTCTTC; CDR3: CASSHDYPPYNEQFF
J: TRBJ2-3; size: many; D: TRBD2; V: TRBV4-2; DNA: TGTGCCAGCAGCCTTAGCGGGAGGGCCGTGGATACGCAGTATTTT; CDR3: CASSLSGRAVDTQYF
J: TRBJ2-5; size: few; D: NA; V: TRBV20-1; DNA: TGCAGTGCTAGTTCAGAAGAGACCCAGTACTTC; CDR3: CSASSEETQYF
J: TRBJ2-7; size: few; D: NA; V: TRBV11-2; DNA: TGTGCCAGCAGCCCCCGATTAAGGGGGGGGAGCTCCTACGAGCAGTACTTC; CDR3: CASSPRLRGGSSYEQYF
J: TRBJ2-5; size: NA; D: TRBD1; V: TRBV25-1; DNA: TGTGCCAGGGGGACAGAGCAACAAGAGACCCAGTACTTC; CDR3: CARGTEQQETQYF
J: TRBJ2-5; size: NA; D: NA; V: TRBV20-1; DNA: TGCAGTGCTAGAGATCCGGGCAGGAAGACCCAGTACTTC; CDR3: CSARDPGRKTQYF
J: TRBJ2-1; size: NA; D: NA; V: TRBV20-1; DNA: TGCAGTGCTAGTCGGATTAATGAGCAGTTCTTC; CDR3: CSASRINEQFF
J: TRBJ1-2; size: few; D: NA; V: TRBV29-1; DNA: TGCAGCGTTGCGTCCCAGGGGAGGTATGGCTACACCTTC; CDR3: CSVASQGRYGYTF
J: TRBJ2-1; size: many; D: NA; V: TRBV18; DNA: TGTGCCAGCTCACCGACTAGAACCTCTTACAATGAGCAGTTCTTC; CDR3: CASSPTRTSYNEQFF
J: TRBJ2-4; size: NA; D: NA; V: TRBV11-2; DNA: TGTGCCAGCAGCCCCACGTACTTCGGACCCAAAAACATTCAGTACTTC; CDR3: CASSPTYFGPKNIQYF
J: TRBJ2-3; size: NA; D: TRBD2; V: TRBV3-1; DNA: TGTGCCAGCAGCCAAGTAGCGGGGGGCCGGGATACGCAGTATTTT; CDR3: CASSQVAGGRDTQYF
J: TRBJ2-1; size: few; D: NA; V: TRBV6-5; DNA: TGTGCCAGCAGGGACTCGGCGGGGCCCTCCAATGAGCAGTTCTTC; CDR3: CASRDSAGPSNEQFF
J: TRBJ1-2; size: NA; D: TRBD1; V: TRBV2; DNA: TGTGCCAGCACCGACAGGGGAGGGTTGTATGGCTACACCTTC; CDR3: CASTDRGGLYGYTF
J: TRBJ2-1; size: NA; D: TRBD1; V: TRBV7-8; DNA: TGTGCCAGCAGCTTCGGACAGGGGGCGTACGAGCAGTTCTTC; CDR3: CASSFGQGAYEQFF
J: TRBJ2-1; size: NA; D: TRBD2; V: TRBV4-1; DNA: TGCGCCAGCAGCCAAGGCGGGACTAGCCGGGATGAGCAGTTCTTC; CDR3: CASSQGGTSRDEQFF
J: TRBJ2-1; size: many; D: TRBD1; V: TRBV5-1; DNA: TGCGCCAGCAGCTTGGCCATTGGACAGGGTTACAATGAGCAGTTCTTC; CDR3: CASSLAIGQGYNEQFF
J: TRBJ2-1; size: NA; D: TRBD1; V: TRBV2; DNA: TGTGCCAGCAGAAGAGACAGGGGTGGGAATGAGCAGTTCTTC; CDR3: CASRRDRGGNEQFF
J: TRBJ2-2; size: few; D: TRBD2; V: TRBV12-3/TRBV12-4; DNA: TGTGCCAGCAGTAGAAAAGGACTAGCCGCCGGGGAGCTGTTTTTT; CDR3: CASSRKGLAAGELFF
J: TRBJ1-5; size: few; D: TRBD1; V: TRBV18; DNA: TGTGCCAGCTCACTTACGGGGACAGGGACTTTTAGCAATCAGCCCCAGCATTTT; CDR3: CASSLTGTGTFSNQPQHF
J: TRBJ2-3; size: NA; D: TRBD2; V: TRBV7-2; DNA: TGTGCCAGCAGCTTGGGCCGGGGGGGTAGCACAGATACGCAGTATTTT; CDR3: CASSLGRGGSTDTQYF
J: TRBJ2-7; size: NA; D: NA; V: TRBV20-1; DNA: TGCAGTGCCGCCCCGGACGGGAACTCCTACGAGCAGTACTTC; CDR3: CSAAPDGNSYEQYF
J: TRBJ2-3; size: NA; D: NA; V: TRBV9; DNA: TGTGCCAGCAGCCACCGGGACGGGGGTAGAGATACGCAGTATTTT; CDR3: CASSHRDGGRDTQYF
J: TRBJ2-1; size: many; D: TRBD2; V: TRBV6-1; DNA: TGTGCCAGCAGCCGGGGACTAGCGGTCTACAATGAGCAGTTCTTC; CDR3: CASSRGLAVYNEQFF
J: TRBJ2-1; size: many; D: NA; V: TRBV29-1; DNA: TGCAGCGGGAGAACCCCCCTTTCTTACAATGAGCAGTTCTTC; CDR3: CSGRTPLSYNEQFF
J: TRBJ2-5; size: many; D: TRBD2; V: TRBV20-1; DNA: TGCAGTGCTAGGACTAGCGGTGAGACCCAGTACTTC; CDR3: CSARTSGETQYF
J: TRBJ2-1; size: few; D: NA; V: TRBV2; DNA: TGTGCCAGCAGGGGGAGGGGGAATGAGCAGTTCTTC; CDR3: CASRGRGNEQFF
J: TRBJ2-2; size: NA; D: TRBD2; V: TRBV9; DNA: TGTGCCAGCAGCGTAGGGACTAGCGGGAGGGGAACCGGGGAGCTGTTTTTT; CDR3: CASSVGTSGRGTGELFF